Below are 3 T cell receptor beta chains sequenced from a single sample in a study of cytomegalovirus exposure and HLA in healthy donors. A multiplex PCR was run with 60 Vbeta primers and 13 Jbeta primers. Generated by immunoSEQ multiplex PCR, the TCRdb table keeps only in-frame clones and is missing some. This sample carries about 130,000 clones, 60% to 80% of them seen once, and the ten largest clones take approximately 7.2%. The sample consisted of PBMCs. These receptors all stem from a male donor in good health and CMV-seronegative.

This clone has only a few counts. V gene TRBV20-1 combines with J gene TRBJ2-3; D may be TRBD1 (6 bases). V lost 7 bases and J 6 bases, leaving 11 bases between the germline ends. Germline values: CDR1 DFQATT, CDR2 SNEGSKA (reference sequence). The CDR3 has 11 amino acids. CDR3 bases: TGCAGTGGTACGAGGGGGGATACGCAGTATTTT. Its translation: CSGTRGDTQYF.

This clone was counted a few times. This chain joins TRBV10-3 and TRBJ2-1; D possibly corresponds to TRBD1 (6 bases). Per germline, CDR1 ENHRY and CDR2 SYGVKD. The ends were cut back, 4 bases at V and 0 bases at J, with 10 bases in the middle. The CDR3 contains 15 residues. The CDR3 nucleotides are TGTGCCATCAGTGCTCGAGGGGGCTCCTACAATGAGCAGTTCTTC. Residues: CAISARGGSYNEQFF.

The rearrangement links TRBV4-3 to TRBJ2-7, with 8 bases fitting TRBD1. CDR1 LGHNA and CDR2 YSLEER come from the germline V gene. The CDR3 extends over 14 amino acids. V lost 0 bases and J lost 4; bases outside the gene matches: 2. The CDR3 DNA is TGCGCCAGCAGCCAAGACAGGGGGCGATACGAGCAGTACTTC. Residues: CASSQDRGRYEQYF.